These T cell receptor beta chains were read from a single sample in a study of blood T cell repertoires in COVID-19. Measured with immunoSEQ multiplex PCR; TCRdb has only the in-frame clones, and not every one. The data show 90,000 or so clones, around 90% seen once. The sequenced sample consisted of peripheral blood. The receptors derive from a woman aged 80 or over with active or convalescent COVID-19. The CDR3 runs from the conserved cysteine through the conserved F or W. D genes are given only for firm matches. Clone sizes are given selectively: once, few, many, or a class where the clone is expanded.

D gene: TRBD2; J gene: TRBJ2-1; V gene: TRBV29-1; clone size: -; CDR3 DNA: TGCAGCGTTGCTAGCGGGAGCTCCTACAATGAGCAGTTCTTC; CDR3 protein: CSVASGSSYNEQFF
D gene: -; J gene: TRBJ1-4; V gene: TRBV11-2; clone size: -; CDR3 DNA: TGTGCCAGCAGCTTCGGGAGTAATGAAAAACTGTTTTTT; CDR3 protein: CASSFGSNEKLFF
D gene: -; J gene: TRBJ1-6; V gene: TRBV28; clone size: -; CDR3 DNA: TGTGCCAGCACCCCAGGTGGGAGACCCCTCCACTTT; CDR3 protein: CASTPGGRPLHF
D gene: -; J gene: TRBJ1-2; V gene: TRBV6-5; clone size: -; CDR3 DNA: TGTGCCAGCAGTTACTCTCTAGGACAGATGAACTATGGCTACACCTTC; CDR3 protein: CASSYSLGQMNYGYTF
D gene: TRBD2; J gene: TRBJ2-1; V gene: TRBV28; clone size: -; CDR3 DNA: TGTGCCAGCACTAATAGCGGGAGTGGGAACAATGAGCAGTTCTTC; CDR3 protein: CASTNSGSGNNEQFF
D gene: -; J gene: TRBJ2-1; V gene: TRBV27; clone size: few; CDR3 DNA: TGTGCCAGCAGAACGCGGGGCAGCTCCTACAATGAGCAGTTCTTC; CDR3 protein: CASRTRGSSYNEQFF
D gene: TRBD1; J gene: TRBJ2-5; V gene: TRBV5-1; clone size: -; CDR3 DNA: TGCGCCAGCAGCCCCGAGACAGGGGGCTCCCAAGAGACCCAGTACTTC; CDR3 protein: CASSPETGGSQETQYF
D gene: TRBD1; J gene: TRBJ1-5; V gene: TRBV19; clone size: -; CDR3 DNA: TGTGCCAGTAGAATTTTCGGACAGGGGCTAAATCAGCCCCAGCATTTT; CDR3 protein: CASRIFGQGLNQPQHF
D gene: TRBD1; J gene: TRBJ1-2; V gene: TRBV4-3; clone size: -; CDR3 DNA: TGCGCCAGCAGCCAAGTGGGACAGGGTGACTATGGCTACACCTTC; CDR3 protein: CASSQVGQGDYGYTF
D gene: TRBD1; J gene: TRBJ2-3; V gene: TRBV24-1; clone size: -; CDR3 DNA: TGTGCCACCAGTGACCCCCTGCAGGGGGCTTTAGATACGCAGTATTTT; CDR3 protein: CATSDPLQGALDTQYF
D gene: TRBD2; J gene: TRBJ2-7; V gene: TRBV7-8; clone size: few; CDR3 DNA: TGTGCCAGCAGCTTCATTACACTAGCGGGAGGCGAGCAGTACTTC; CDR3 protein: CASSFITLAGGEQYF
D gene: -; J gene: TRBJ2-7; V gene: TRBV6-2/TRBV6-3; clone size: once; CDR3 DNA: TGTGCCAGCAGCCGCGGAGCGGCAGCCTACGAGCAGTACTTC; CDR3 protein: CASSRGAAAYEQYF
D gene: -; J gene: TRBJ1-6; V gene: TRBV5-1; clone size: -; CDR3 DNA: TGCGCCAGCAGCTTGGACGCGACAGGTAGCAATTCACCCCTCCACTTT; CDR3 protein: CASSLDATGSNSPLHF
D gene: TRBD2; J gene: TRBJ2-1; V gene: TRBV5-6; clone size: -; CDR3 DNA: TGTGCCAGCAGCTTGATTCGGACTAGCGGAACGTACAATGAGCAGTTCTTC; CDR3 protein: CASSLIRTSGTYNEQFF
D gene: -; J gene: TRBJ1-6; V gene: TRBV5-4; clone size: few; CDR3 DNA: TGTGCCAGCAGCTTGGTTACCTCGATAAGGGGAAGGTCACCCCTCCACTTT; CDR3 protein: CASSLVTSIRGRSPLHF
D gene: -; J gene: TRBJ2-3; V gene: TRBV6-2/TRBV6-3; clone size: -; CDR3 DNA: TGTGCCAGCAGTAGCAACCGACTAGTCATAGATACGCAGTATTTT; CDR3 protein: CASSSNRLVIDTQYF
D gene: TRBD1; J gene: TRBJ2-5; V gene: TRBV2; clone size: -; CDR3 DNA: TGTGCCAGCAGGAGGGCACAGGGGTTCGGGGAGACCCAGTACTTC; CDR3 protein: CASRRAQGFGETQYF
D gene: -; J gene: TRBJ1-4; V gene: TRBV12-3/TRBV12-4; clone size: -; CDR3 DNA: TGTGCCAGCAGTCAGGCCCCAGGAGAAAAACTGTTTTTT; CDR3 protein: CASSQAPGEKLFF
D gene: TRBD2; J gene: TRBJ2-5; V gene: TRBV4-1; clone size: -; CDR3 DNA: TGCGCCAGCAGCCGCCCGACTAGCGGGAAGGAGACCCAGTACTTC; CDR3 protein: CASSRPTSGKETQYF
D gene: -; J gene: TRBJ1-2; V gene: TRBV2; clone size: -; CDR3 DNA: TGTGCCAGCAGTGAAGTGCAGGGAAGCCGCGGCTACACCTTC; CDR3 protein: CASSEVQGSRGYTF
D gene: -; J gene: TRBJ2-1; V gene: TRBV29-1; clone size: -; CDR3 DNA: TGCAGCGTTGACCCCGGGACTTCCATTCAGCAGTTCTTC; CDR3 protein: CSVDPGTSIQQFF
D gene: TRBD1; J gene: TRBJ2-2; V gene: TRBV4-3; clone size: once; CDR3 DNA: TGCGCCAGCAGCCAATTAGTGGGACAGGGGGCAGTTGGGGAGCTGTTTTTT; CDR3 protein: CASSQLVGQGAVGELFF
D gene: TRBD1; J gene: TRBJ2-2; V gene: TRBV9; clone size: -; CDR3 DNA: TGTGCCAGCAGCCCGGGGACAGGGAACACCGGGGAGCTGTTTTTT; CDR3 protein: CASSPGTGNTGELFF
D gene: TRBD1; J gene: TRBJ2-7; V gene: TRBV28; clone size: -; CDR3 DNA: TGTGCCAGCAGCCTCCTGACAGGGGCCTACGAGCAGTACTTC; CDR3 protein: CASSLLTGAYEQYF
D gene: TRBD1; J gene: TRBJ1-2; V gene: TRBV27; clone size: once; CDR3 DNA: TGTGCCAGCAGTCCAAGACACACAGGGGGCGGGGGCTACACCTTC; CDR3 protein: CASSPRHTGGGGYTF
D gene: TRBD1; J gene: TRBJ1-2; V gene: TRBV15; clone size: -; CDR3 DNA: TGTGCCACCAGCAGATCCGACAGGGAGTATGGCTACACCTTC; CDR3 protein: CATSRSDREYGYTF
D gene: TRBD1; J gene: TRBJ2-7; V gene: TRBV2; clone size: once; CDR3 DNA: TGTGCCAGCAGTAGGGACAGGGGGACCTACGAGCAGTACTTC; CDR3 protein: CASSRDRGTYEQYF
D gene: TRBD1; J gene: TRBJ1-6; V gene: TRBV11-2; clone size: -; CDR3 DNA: TGTGCCAGCAGCCCAACAGGGGCCATAACAAAAACCAATAATTCACCCCTCCACTTT; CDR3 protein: CASSPTGAITKTNNSPLHF
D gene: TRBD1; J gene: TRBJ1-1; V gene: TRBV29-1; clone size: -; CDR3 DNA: TGCAGCGTTGTAAAGACAGGGGGCGAGAACACTGAAGCTTTCTTT; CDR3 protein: CSVVKTGGENTEAFF
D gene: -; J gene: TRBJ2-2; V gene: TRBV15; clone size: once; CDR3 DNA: TGTGCCACCAGCAGAGAACGAACAGGGACCGGGGAGCTGTTTTTT; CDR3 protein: CATSRERTGTGELFF
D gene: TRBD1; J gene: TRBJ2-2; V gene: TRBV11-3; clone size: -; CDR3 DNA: TGTGCCAGCAGCTTAGAACAGGGGGTCACCGGGGAGCTGTTTTTT; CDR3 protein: CASSLEQGVTGELFF
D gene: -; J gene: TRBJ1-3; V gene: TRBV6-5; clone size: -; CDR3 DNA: TGTGCCAGCGAGAGCTCTGGAAACACCATATATTTT; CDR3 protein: CASESSGNTIYF
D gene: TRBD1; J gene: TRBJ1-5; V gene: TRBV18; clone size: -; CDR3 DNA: TGTGCCAGCTCACCGACAGGGCCTTTGCAGCCCCAGCATTTT; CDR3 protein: CASSPTGPLQPQHF
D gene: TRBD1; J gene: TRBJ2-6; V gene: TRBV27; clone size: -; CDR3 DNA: TGTGCCAGCAGTTTACAGGGGGCGGCATACTCTGGGGCCAACGTCCTGACTTTC; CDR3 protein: CASSLQGAAYSGANVLTF
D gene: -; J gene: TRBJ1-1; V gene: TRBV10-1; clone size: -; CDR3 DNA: TGCGCCAGCAGTGAGATGGGGGGGGAGGCTTTCTTT; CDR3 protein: CASSEMGGEAFF
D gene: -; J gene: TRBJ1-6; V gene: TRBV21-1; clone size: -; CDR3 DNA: TGTGCCAGCAGCAAGAAGAGCTCCTATAATTCACCCCTCCACTTT; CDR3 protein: CASSKKSSYNSPLHF
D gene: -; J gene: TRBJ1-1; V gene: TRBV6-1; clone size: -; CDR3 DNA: TGTGCCAGCAGTGAAGGCACAGGTCGGACTGAAGCTTTCTTT; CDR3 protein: CASSEGTGRTEAFF
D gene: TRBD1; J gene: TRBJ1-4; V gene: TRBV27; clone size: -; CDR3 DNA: TGTGCCAGCAGTCCCCGGGACAGGGGTTTTGAAAAACTGTTTTTT; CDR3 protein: CASSPRDRGFEKLFF
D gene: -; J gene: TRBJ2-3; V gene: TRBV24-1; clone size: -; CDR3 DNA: TGTGCCACCAGTGATTCCGGGGGTCTCACAGATACGCAGTATTTT; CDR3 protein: CATSDSGGLTDTQYF
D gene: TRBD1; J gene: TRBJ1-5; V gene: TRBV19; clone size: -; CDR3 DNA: TGTGCCAGTAGTCCCCAACAACAGGGGTGGCTGCGTTTT; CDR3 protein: CASSPQQQGWLRF
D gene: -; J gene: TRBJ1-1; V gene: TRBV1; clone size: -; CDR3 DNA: TGCACCAGCAGCCAAGAAAGGGGCGCGAGGACTGAAGCTTTCTTT; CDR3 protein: CTSSQERGARTEAFF
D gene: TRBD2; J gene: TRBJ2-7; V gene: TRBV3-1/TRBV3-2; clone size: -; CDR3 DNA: TGTGCCAGCAGCCAAGATCGAGCGGGAAGCAACGAGCAGTACTTC; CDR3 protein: CASSQDRAGSNEQYF
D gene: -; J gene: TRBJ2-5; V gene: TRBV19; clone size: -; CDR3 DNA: TGTGCCAGTAGTATGACAGAGTCCCTCCGAGGAGAGACCCAGTACTTC; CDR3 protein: CASSMTESLRGETQYF